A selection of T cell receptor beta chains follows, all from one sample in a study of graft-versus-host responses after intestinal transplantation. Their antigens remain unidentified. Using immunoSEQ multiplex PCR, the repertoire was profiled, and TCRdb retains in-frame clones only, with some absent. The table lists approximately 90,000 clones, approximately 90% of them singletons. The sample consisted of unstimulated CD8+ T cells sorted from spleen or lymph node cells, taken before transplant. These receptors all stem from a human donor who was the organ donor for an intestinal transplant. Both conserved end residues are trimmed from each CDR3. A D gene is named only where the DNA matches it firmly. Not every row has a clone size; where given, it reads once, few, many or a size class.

CDR3 protein: ASSSTTGALDGYT
D gene: TRBD1
J gene: TRBJ1-2
V gene: TRBV6-5
clone size: -

CDR3 protein: ASSPWTGGAGELF
D gene: TRBD1
J gene: TRBJ2-2
V gene: TRBV11-3
clone size: -

CDR3 protein: ASPSGLGQKPEAF
D gene: -
J gene: TRBJ1-1
V gene: TRBV6-1
clone size: -

CDR3 protein: ASSQGSAEPQH
D gene: -
J gene: TRBJ1-5
V gene: TRBV4-1
clone size: -

CDR3 protein: ASSQGLAGTSTGELF
D gene: TRBD2
J gene: TRBJ2-2
V gene: TRBV7-3
clone size: -

CDR3 protein: ASSLTGGGYEQY
D gene: TRBD1
J gene: TRBJ2-7
V gene: TRBV5-1
clone size: -

CDR3 protein: ASSVTGMTGGNTIY
D gene: -
J gene: TRBJ1-3
V gene: TRBV9
clone size: -

CDR3 protein: ASSSGQGEYEQY
D gene: TRBD1
J gene: -
V gene: TRBV11-2
clone size: few

CDR3 protein: ASSPGLALSYEQY
D gene: TRBD2
J gene: TRBJ2-7
V gene: TRBV5-1
clone size: -

CDR3 protein: ASSSSGFVTEAF
D gene: -
J gene: TRBJ1-1
V gene: TRBV27
clone size: -

CDR3 protein: ASSVEGQGMNTEAF
D gene: TRBD1
J gene: TRBJ1-1
V gene: TRBV9
clone size: once

CDR3 protein: ASRYSGGYNEQF
D gene: TRBD2
J gene: TRBJ2-1
V gene: TRBV6-5
clone size: -

CDR3 protein: ASGGLAWKTQY
D gene: TRBD2
J gene: TRBJ2-5
V gene: TRBV4-1
clone size: once

CDR3 protein: ASSLVDRGFTEAF
D gene: -
J gene: TRBJ1-1
V gene: TRBV7-8
clone size: -

CDR3 protein: ASSSPTAGLGLETQY
D gene: TRBD2
J gene: TRBJ2-5
V gene: TRBV27
clone size: -

CDR3 protein: ASSLRTTEAF
D gene: -
J gene: TRBJ1-1
V gene: TRBV5-6
clone size: -

CDR3 protein: ASRSNGGEAF
D gene: -
J gene: TRBJ1-1
V gene: TRBV6-5
clone size: -

CDR3 protein: ASSLAVRNPDTIY
D gene: -
J gene: TRBJ1-3
V gene: TRBV7-9
clone size: -

CDR3 protein: ASSFYRGANNEQF
D gene: TRBD1
J gene: TRBJ2-1
V gene: TRBV7-9
clone size: -

CDR3 protein: ASSLAYEQY
D gene: -
J gene: TRBJ2-7
V gene: TRBV11-2
clone size: -

CDR3 protein: ATSSSGYNEQF
D gene: -
J gene: TRBJ2-1
V gene: TRBV15
clone size: once

CDR3 protein: ASSIGGGFPYEQY
D gene: -
J gene: -
V gene: TRBV19
clone size: -

CDR3 protein: ASSFSVNTEAF
D gene: -
J gene: TRBJ1-1
V gene: TRBV5-6
clone size: -

CDR3 protein: SVEDTGDTEAF
D gene: TRBD1
J gene: TRBJ1-1
V gene: TRBV29-1
clone size: -

CDR3 protein: ASSAGTIIAGELF
D gene: TRBD2
J gene: TRBJ2-2
V gene: TRBV2
clone size: -

CDR3 protein: ASSLVAGATDTQY
D gene: TRBD2
J gene: TRBJ2-3
V gene: TRBV7-3
clone size: once

CDR3 protein: ASRDWDRTPGELF
D gene: TRBD1
J gene: TRBJ2-2
V gene: TRBV19
clone size: few

CDR3 protein: ASSTRGANQPQH
D gene: TRBD1
J gene: TRBJ1-5
V gene: TRBV27
clone size: -

CDR3 protein: ASSTVGAPNNEQF
D gene: -
J gene: TRBJ2-1
V gene: TRBV6-1
clone size: -

CDR3 protein: ASSFAGGPRNEQF
D gene: TRBD2
J gene: TRBJ2-1
V gene: TRBV7-3
clone size: -

CDR3 protein: ASSAAGVTYEQY
D gene: -
J gene: TRBJ2-7
V gene: TRBV19
clone size: -

CDR3 protein: ASSEVPEGAF
D gene: -
J gene: TRBJ1-1
V gene: TRBV10-2
clone size: -

CDR3 protein: ASSGLAGEWGETQY
D gene: TRBD2
J gene: TRBJ2-5
V gene: TRBV19
clone size: -

CDR3 protein: ASRGNNSPLH
D gene: -
J gene: TRBJ1-6
V gene: TRBV27
clone size: -

CDR3 protein: ASSFSWTGEQY
D gene: TRBD1
J gene: TRBJ2-7
V gene: TRBV5-6
clone size: -

CDR3 protein: ASSSTPSGNYGYT
D gene: -
J gene: TRBJ1-2
V gene: TRBV7-2
clone size: once

CDR3 protein: ASSLIDGLAGGTGELF
D gene: TRBD2
J gene: TRBJ2-2
V gene: TRBV5-1
clone size: -

CDR3 protein: ASNSGGPWNTEAF
D gene: -
J gene: TRBJ1-1
V gene: TRBV19
clone size: -

CDR3 protein: ASSVNGNPDTQY
D gene: -
J gene: TRBJ2-3
V gene: TRBV9
clone size: -

CDR3 protein: ASSQDGGAGGYGYT
D gene: -
J gene: TRBJ1-2
V gene: TRBV4-1
clone size: -

CDR3 protein: ASSLGLAGVIYTGELF
D gene: TRBD2
J gene: TRBJ2-2
V gene: TRBV11-3
clone size: -

CDR3 protein: ASSLGGPANTGELF
D gene: -
J gene: TRBJ2-2
V gene: TRBV4-1
clone size: -

CDR3 protein: ASSQVLLSQGKHEGYT
D gene: -
J gene: TRBJ1-2
V gene: TRBV4-1
clone size: -